A single sample gave rise to the 30 T cell receptor beta chains below, sequenced in a study of blood T cell repertoires in COVID-19 (TCRdb year 2020). To prepare the library, the immunoSEQ multiplex PCR assay was applied. TCRdb stores this immuneACCESS table with in-frame sequences only. Part of the clones is absent; in the studies checked, under half of the shortfall reflects unresolved V genes, and no reason is known for the rest. Across this sample there are under 250,000 clones, with approximately 88% seen only once. The ten most abundant clones make up about 6.5% of the sample. Sample: peripheral blood. These receptors all come from a man aged 55 to 70 who had recovered from COVID-19.

Concerning this clone itself: Other DNA sequences within the sample encode an identical CDR3. The chain has TRBV9 and TRBJ1-3, with a tentative D call TRBD1 (5 bases). Trimming took off 4 bases at V and 1 base at J, with 12 bases between the two ends. The CDR3 has 15 residues. Germline V gives CDR1 SGDLS, CDR2 YYNGEE. The CDR3 DNA reads TGTGCCAGCAGCACTGACAGCTATTCTGGAAACACCATATATTTT. This translates into CASSTDSYSGNTIYF.

The V and J genes are TRBV5-4 and TRBJ2-7; 8 bases map to TRBD2. With V trimmed by 4 bases and J by 5 bases, 14 bases remained unmatched. This CDR3 is 16 amino acids long. Germline V lookup: CDR1 SGHNT, CDR2 YYREEE (reference sequence). CDR3: CASSAPPGGGRDEQYF. The CDR3 DNA reads TGTGCCAGCAGCGCCCCACCGGGAGGGGGGAGGGACGAGCAGTACTTC.

This chain uses TRBV19 with TRBJ1-5; D not certain. CDR1 LNHDA and CDR2 SQIVND come from the germline V gene (reference sequence). Trimming took 7 bases from V and 7 from J, leaving 17 bases between them. The CDR3 length is 14 residues. CDR3 loop: CASTNGGLRQPQHF. CDR3 coding DNA: TGTGCCAGTACTAATGGAGGGTTGAGGCAGCCCCAGCATTTT.

The V gene is TRBV7-3, the J gene TRBJ2-1, with a possible D match to TRBD1 (6 bases). Per the germline V gene, CDR1 is SGHTA and CDR2 is FQGTGA. The V end lost 5 bases, the J end lost 8 bases, and 10 bases lay between the germline ends. This CDR3 comprises 12 residues. The CDR3 nucleotides read TGTGCCAGCAGCCAGACAGGCCATGAGCAGTTCTTC. Protein: CASSQTGHEQFF.

This rearrangement joins TRBV6-1 to TRBJ2-1; a weak D match, TRBD2 (5 bases). CDR3 length: 13 residues. V was clipped by 3 bases and J by 9 bases, with 12 bases between them. Germline V CDR1 and CDR2: MNHNS, SASEGT. This chain's CDR3 is CASSDTGEGEQFF. CDR3 bases: TGTGCCAGCAGTGACACGGGTGAGGGTGAGCAGTTCTTC.

This chain links TRBV6-6 with TRBJ2-7; 7 bases align to TRBD1. Germline CDR1 and CDR2: MNHNY and SVGAGI (reference sequence). This CDR3 comprises 15 residues. Trimming removed 6 bases from V and 2 bases from J; junction bases left unmatched: 10. The CDR3 DNA is TGTGCCAGCAGCCCCCGGGACAGCACCACCTACGAGCAGTACTTC. Its protein product is CASSPRDSTTYEQYF.

V gene TRBV24-1 combines with J gene TRBJ1-5, with D possibly TRBD1 on 5 matching bases. V lost 8 bases, J lost 1 base, and 17 bases lay in between. The germline V gene encodes CDR1 KGHDR and CDR2 SFDVKD. The CDR3 consists of 16 residues. Here the CDR3 DNA reads TGTGCCACCACTTTTGATGGCAGGGCGAGCAATCAGCCCCAGCATTTT. The encoded protein is CATTFDGRASNQPQHF.

This chain uses TRBV28 with TRBJ2-7; 12 bases are a match to TRBD2. Germline CDR1 and CDR2: MDHEN and SYDVKM. V trimming: 4 bases; J trimming: 2 bases; junction bases outside the gene matches: 3. The CDR3 extends over 15 amino acids. The CDR3 bases are TGTGCCAGCAGTTCGCTAGCGGGAGGGCCCTACGAGCAGTACTTC. This encodes CASSSLAGGPYEQYF.

The rearrangement joins TRBV3-1 (or the pseudogene TRBV3-2) to TRBJ1-6, with unresolved D. The V gene's germline CDR1 is LGHDT and CDR2 YNNKEL (reference sequence). V was cut by 1 base and J by 5 bases, with 9 bases left in between. This CDR3 has 15 amino acids. CDR3 sequence reads: CASSQAGTNNSPLHF. In DNA form, the CDR3 reads TGTGCCAGCAGCCAAGCGGGAACCAATAATTCACCCCTCCACTTT.

The genes are TRBV24-1 and TRBJ2-3, with TRBD1 matching over 9 bases. There are 15 residues in the CDR3. V shed 3 bases, J shed 6 bases, and the junction held 6 bases outside the gene matches. The germline V gene encodes CDR1 KGHDR and CDR2 SFDVKD. The chain's CDR3 is CATSDLDRGADTQYF. CDR3 nucleotide sequence: TGTGCCACCAGTGATCTCGACAGGGGGGCGGATACGCAGTATTTT.

V usage is TRBV21-1 and J usage is TRBJ2-3; TRBD2 is taken as the D call from the table, unchecked against the DNA. TRBV21-1 has pseudogene status. This CDR3 spans 15 amino acids. The CDR3 coding sequence is TGTGCCAGCAGCACTTATAGCGGGAACACAGATACGCAGTATTTT. This gives the protein CASSTYSGNTDTQYF.

Only one count was recorded for this clone. The chain has TRBV3-1 (or the pseudogene TRBV3-2) and TRBJ2-2; TRBD2 agrees at 8 bases. This CDR3 is built from 13 residues. CDR1 is LGHDT and CDR2 is YNNKEL in the germline V gene (reference sequence). V lost 5 bases, J lost 6 bases, and 2 bases stayed unmatched. The CDR3 DNA sequence: TGTGCCAGCAGCAGACTAGCGTCCGGGGAGCTGTTTTTT. The encoded protein is CASSRLASGELFF.

This sequence joins TRBV7-9 and TRBJ1-3; no clear D. Germline loops: CDR1 SEHNR, CDR2 FQNEAQ (reference sequence). Trimming took off 2 bases at V and 4 bases at J, with 6 bases between the two ends. The CDR3 totals 13 residues. CDR3 residues: CASSLNSGNTIYF. The CDR3 nucleotides read TGTGCCAGCAGCTTAAACAGCGGAAACACCATATATTTT.

The rearrangement joins TRBV11-2 to TRBJ2-1; 11 nucleotides align to TRBD2. The CDR3 totals 15 residues. Germline lookup yields CDR1 SGHAT and CDR2 FQNNGV. With V trimmed by 8 bases and J by 1 base, 4 bases remained unmatched. In DNA form, the CDR3 reads TGTGCCAGCCGTGTAGCGGGAGGGTCCTACAATGAGCAGTTCTTC. Residues: CASRVAGGSYNEQFF. Filled out from reference TRBV11-2 and TRBJ2-1, the complete variable domain reads EAGVAQSPRYKIIEKRQSVAFWCNPISGHATLYWYQQILGQGPKLLIQFQNNGVVDDSQLPKDRFSAERLKGVDSTLKIQPAKLEDSAVYLCASRVAGGSYNEQFFGPGTRLTVL.

The V and J genes are TRBV9 and TRBJ1-1; 11 bases line up with TRBD1. This CDR3 has 17 amino acids. Germline lookup yields CDR1 SGDLS and CDR2 YYNGEE. After removal of 5 bases from V and 0 bases from J, the junction contained 9 bases not matched to a gene. This CDR3 is CASSPWDRGTVNTEAFF. CDR3 coding DNA: TGTGCCAGCAGTCCTTGGGACAGGGGGACGGTGAACACTGAAGCTTTCTTT.

The chain combines TRBV28 with TRBJ1-3; D may be TRBD1 (5 bases). This CDR3 contains 15 residues. Germline loops: CDR1 MDHEN, CDR2 SYDVKM. Trimming removed 6 bases at V and 5 bases at J, with 17 bases between. The CDR3 sequence is CASRSGTPKRNTIYF. The CDR3 DNA reads TGTGCCAGCAGGAGCGGGACCCCGAAACGAAACACCATATATTTT.

The gene calls are TRBV10-3 and TRBJ2-3; D is undetermined. V gave up 0 bases and J gave up 2 bases, with 9 bases separating them. The CDR3 length is 15 residues. Germline-derived CDR1 and CDR2 are ENHRY and SYGVKD. Written as DNA, the CDR3 is TGTGCCATCAGTGAGTCGGGCAGACCCACAGATACGCAGTATTTT. This encodes CAISESGRPTDTQYF.

The chain links TRBV11-2 to TRBJ1-2, with 7 bases lining up with TRBD1. V lost 0 bases, J lost 1 base, and 2 bases stayed unmatched. This CDR3 is 15 amino acids long. CDR1 SGHAT and CDR2 FQNNGV come from the germline V gene. The CDR3: CASSLEPGGNYGYTF. CDR3 DNA sequence: TGTGCCAGCAGCTTAGAGCCAGGGGGTAACTATGGCTACACCTTC.

V and J are TRBV4-2 and TRBJ2-3; D might be TRBD2 (7 bases). The CDR3 has 16 amino acids. The V gene lost 0 bases and the J gene lost 4 bases, with 14 bases spanning the gap. CDR1 and CDR2 (germline): LGHNA, YNFKEQ. The CDR3 sequence is CASSQDPQGRADTQYF. CDR3 DNA sequence: TGTGCCAGCAGCCAAGACCCCCAGGGGAGGGCAGATACGCAGTATTTT.

V usage is TRBV7-6 and J usage is TRBJ1-4, with a weak D call TRBD1 (5 bases). The CDR3 loop spans 16 amino acids. Trimming shortened V by 4 bases and J by 6 bases, and 18 bases separated the two germline ends. Germline CDR1 and CDR2: SGHVS and FNYEAQ. The DNA for the CDR3 is TGTGCCAGCAGCTCTTTCGCGGGGCTGGGAGATGAAAAACTGTTTTTT. Its protein product is CASSSFAGLGDEKLFF.

This clone was counted once. The chain is built from TRBV15 and TRBJ1-2; TRBD1 is a possible D gene (5 bases). This CDR3 has 15 residues. From germline, CDR1 is LNHNV and CDR2 YYDKDF (reference sequence). Trimming took 0 bases from V and 4 from J, leaving 12 bases between them. CDR3: CATSRDRGSGYGYTF. The CDR3, as DNA: TGTGCCACCAGCAGAGATAGGGGTAGCGGCTATGGCTACACCTTC.

This clone was detected only once. This chain uses TRBV19 with TRBJ1-2; TRBD1 aligns across 7 bases. Losses at the gene ends were 5 bases for V and 8 bases for J; bases not matched to a gene: 5. Germline CDR1 reads LNHDA; CDR2 reads SQIVND (reference sequence). The CDR3 consists of 12 residues. The CDR3, as DNA: TGTGCCAGTAGTGCAGGGGGAGGCGGCTACACCTTC. Residues: CASSAGGGGYTF.

The chain joins TRBV11-2 to TRBJ1-3; D possibly corresponds to TRBD1 (5 bases). This CDR3 contains 12 residues. Germline assignment: CDR1 SGHAT and CDR2 FQNNGV. Trimming pared 8 bases from V and 1 base from J, leaving 6 bases between. CDR3 in DNA: TGTGCCAGCGGGACTTCTGGAAACACCATATATTTT. The encoded protein is CASGTSGNTIYF. Using reference TRBV11-2 and TRBJ1-3 for the parts outside the CDR3, the full variable domain is EAGVAQSPRYKIIEKRQSVAFWCNPISGHATLYWYQQILGQGPKLLIQFQNNGVVDDSQLPKDRFSAERLKGVDSTLKIQPAKLEDSAVYLCASGTSGNTIYFGEGSWLTVV.

The chain joins TRBV7-9 to TRBJ1-4, with D unresolved. Between the trimmed V and J ends, which lost 9 bases and 7 bases, there was a span of 15 bases. The germline V gene encodes CDR1 SEHNR and CDR2 FQNEAQ (reference sequence). The CDR3 is made up of 13 amino acids. The CDR3 protein is CASSPWPGEKLFF. The CDR3 DNA follows: TGTGCCAGTAGCCCGTGGCCGGGTGAAAAACTGTTTTTT.

For this clone: In the same sample, other DNA sequences code for this CDR3. CDR3 region: CASSGDRSYEQYF. The CDR3 nucleotides read TGTGCCAGCAGTGGTGACAGGTCCTACGAGCAGTACTTC. The genes are TRBV25-1 and TRBJ2-7, with TRBD1 as a possible D gene (6 bases). Germline CDR1 and CDR2: MGHDK and SYGVNS. V was clipped by 4 bases and J by 1 base, with 8 bases between them. The CDR3 is 13 amino acids.

This chain joins TRBV3-1 (or the pseudogene TRBV3-2) and TRBJ1-6; possibly TRBD1 for D (5 bases). Looked up from germline, CDR1 is LGHDT and CDR2 is YNNKEL (reference sequence). The CDR3 is 17 amino acids. V lost 0 bases and J lost 3, with 12 bases in between. As DNA, the CDR3 is TGTGCCAGCAGCCAAGAGGGGGGATTGGGCTATAATTCACCCCTCCACTTT. Its protein is CASSQEGGLGYNSPLHF.

The chain has TRBV5-6 and TRBJ1-5, with 7 bases lining up with TRBD1. With 4 bases clipped from V and 3 bases from J, the junction kept 4 bases outside the gene matches. CDR3 length: 14 residues. CDR1 is SGHDT, CDR2 YYEEEE, per germline. The CDR3 here is CASSPQGPNQPQHF. Written as DNA, the CDR3 is TGTGCCAGCAGCCCACAGGGGCCCAATCAGCCCCAGCATTTT.

V is TRBV3-1 (or the pseudogene TRBV3-2) and J is TRBJ1-4; D gene unclear. The ends were cut back, 4 bases at V and 3 bases at J, with 15 bases in the middle. The CDR3 extends over 16 amino acids. Looked up from germline, CDR1 is LGHDT and CDR2 is YNNKEL (reference sequence). The CDR3 DNA reads TGTGCCAGCAGCCCAAGTCCAGGTAGGCCTAATGAAAAACTGTTTTTT. Translating it yields CASSPSPGRPNEKLFF.

V usage is TRBV15 and J usage is TRBJ1-1; D ambiguous. V was trimmed by 0 bases and J by 0 bases, leaving 5 bases between them. Germline CDR1 LNHNV, CDR2 YYDKDF (reference sequence). The CDR3 loop spans 14 amino acids. CDR3 coding DNA: TGTGCCACCAGCAGAGATAGCATGAACACTGAAGCTTTCTTT. It codes for CATSRDSMNTEAFF.

The rearrangement joins TRBV7-9 to TRBJ2-2; weak D call: TRBD1 (6 bases). V lost 5 bases, J lost 7 bases, and 11 bases lay in between. Germline V gene data show CDR1 as SEHNR and CDR2 as FQNEAQ (reference sequence). The CDR3 consists of 13 residues. In DNA form, the CDR3 reads TGTGCCAGCAGCACACAGGGCGTCGGGGAGCTGTTTTTT. Translated: CASSTQGVGELFF.